A selection of T cell receptor beta chains follows, all from one sample in a study of identifying expanded T cells in peripheral blood. Sequencing was performed with immunoSEQ multiplex PCR; in TCRdb, only in-frame clones are kept and a portion is missing. The data show about 94,000 clones, roughly 87% seen once. Sequencing was performed on blood. Receptor source: a person between 18 and 75 years old in good health. The CDR3 runs from the conserved cysteine through the conserved F or W. A D gene is named only where the DNA matches it firmly. Size is stated for part of the rows, as once, few or many counts, or as a class when the clone is expanded.

TGCGCCAGCAGCTCTTGGACAAACACAGATACGCAGTATTTT CASSSWTNTDTQYF TRBJ2-3 NA TRBV5-1 NA
TGCGCCAGCAGCCTTCTCGGACACTCCCCGGACACCGGGGAGCTGTTTTTT CASSLLGHSPDTGELFF TRBJ2-2 NA TRBV5-1 NA
TGTGCCAGCAGCTCGGCTGGCGGGGGGACAAATTATTACAATGAGCAGTTCTTC CASSSAGGGTNYYNEQFF TRBJ2-1 once TRBV7-8 TRBD2
TGTGCCAGTCCGGGACTGGGACTCTACAATGAGCAGTTCTTC CASPGLGLYNEQFF TRBJ2-1 NA TRBV2 NA
TGTGCCTGGAGTTTATGGGTGAACGAGCAGTTCTTC CAWSLWVNEQFF TRBJ2-1 NA TRBV30 NA
TGTGCCAGCAGCGGGCTTGGCGGTCGAAACATTCAGTACTTC CASSGLGGRNIQYF TRBJ2-4 NA TRBV9 NA
TGTGCCAGCTCCCCAGGGTCGCAGCTCCCCGGCTCTGGAAACACCATATATTTT CASSPGSQLPGSGNTIYF TRBJ1-3 NA TRBV18 NA
TGTGCCAGCAGGGTGACAGGGGGGAACTACAATGAGCAGTTCTTC CASRVTGGNYNEQFF TRBJ2-1 NA TRBV2 TRBD1
TGTGCCAGCAGCTTCTCCGGGGGGCTGAACTATGGCTACACCTTC CASSFSGGLNYGYTF TRBJ1-2 NA TRBV7-3 NA
TGTGCCAGCAGCTTAGCGGGTGACACTGAAGCTTTCTTT CASSLAGDTEAFF TRBJ1-1 NA TRBV11-1 NA
TGTGCCAGCAGCCAATTTAGCGGGAGCTACAATGAGCAGTTCTTC CASSQFSGSYNEQFF TRBJ2-1 once TRBV7-9 TRBD2
TGTGCCAGCAGTTACTCAGCGGTCACAGATACGCAGTATTTT CASSYSAVTDTQYF TRBJ2-3 NA TRBV6-6 NA
TGCAGCGTCACAGGGGAGACTGAAGCTTTCTTT CSVTGETEAFF TRBJ1-1 once TRBV29-1 TRBD1
TGTGCCAGCAGCTTGGTTGGCAGCATTGAAGCTTTCTTT CASSLVGSIEAFF TRBJ1-1 NA TRBV5-6 NA
TGTGCCACCGCCCGGACAGGTTACCACGAGCAGTACTTC CATARTGYHEQYF TRBJ2-7 NA TRBV2 TRBD1
TGCAGTGCTAGCCCCCGCGACCGGGCCACCTTC CSASPRDRATF TRBJ1-2 NA TRBV20-1 NA
TGTGCCACCAGCTCAGGGACAGGTCTAGCCAAAAACATTCAGTACTTC CATSSGTGLAKNIQYF TRBJ2-4 NA TRBV15 TRBD1
TGTGCCAGCAGCGGGACTAATTATAGAGAAAAACTGTTTTTT CASSGTNYREKLFF TRBJ1-4 NA TRBV28 NA
TGTGCCAGTAGTATTCTTCCGGGACAGGGACAGGATACGCAGTATTTT CASSILPGQGQDTQYF TRBJ2-3 NA TRBV19 TRBD1
TGTGCCAGCAGTTTTCAGGGGTCCTACAATGAGCAGTTCTTC CASSFQGSYNEQFF TRBJ2-1 few TRBV28 NA
TGTGCCAGCAGCCTCCGCGGAGGACCTAGCACAGATACGCAGTATTTT CASSLRGGPSTDTQYF TRBJ2-3 NA TRBV9 NA
TGCGCCAGCAGCGCTGGTCCAGGGTCTTTGAGAAACACCATATATTTT CASSAGPGSLRNTIYF TRBJ1-3 few TRBV5-1 NA
TGTGCCAGTAGTATGGCAGGGATGAGAGAAAAACTGTTTTTT CASSMAGMREKLFF TRBJ1-4 NA TRBV19 NA
TGTGCCAGCAGCCCCCAAGGGAGTCACAATGAGCAGTTCTTC CASSPQGSHNEQFF TRBJ2-1 NA TRBV5-4 NA
TGTGCCAGCTCACCAGGGGGGGGCAATCAGCCCCAGCATTTT CASSPGGGNQPQHF TRBJ1-5 once TRBV18 NA
TGTGCCTGGAGCGATAGGTATAGTACGGGGAGGCAGTACTTC CAWSDRYSTGRQYF TRBJ2-7 NA TRBV30 NA
TGCGCCAGCAGTGCGGGACACACAAATCAGCCCCAGCATTTT CASSAGHTNQPQHF TRBJ1-5 NA TRBV10-2 NA
TGTGCCAGCAGCCTGAGGGCAGGACAGTCGACTTTCTTT CASSLRAGQSTFF TRBJ1-1 NA TRBV27 NA
TGTGCCAGCAGTGAGTTTGGTGAGCAGTTCTTC CASSEFGEQFF TRBJ2-1 NA TRBV25-1 NA
TGCGCCAGCAGTGGGTCTCGAGCGGGGGAAAACACCGGGGAGCTGTTTTTT CASSGSRAGENTGELFF TRBJ2-2 NA TRBV10-1 TRBD2
TGTGCCAGCAGTTTTGGGGCTTCTTACTATGGCTACACCTTC CASSFGASYYGYTF TRBJ1-2 NA TRBV27 NA
TGTGCCAGTAGTACCCTGGGGGGGGGCCACACAGATACGCAGTATTTT CASSTLGGGHTDTQYF TRBJ2-3 once TRBV19 NA
TGTGCCAGCAGTCCCATCTTAACGGATACGCAGTATTTT CASSPILTDTQYF TRBJ2-3 NA TRBV27 NA
TGTGCCAGCAGCTCGTCGACAGGGGGCACCTACGAGCAGTACTTC CASSSSTGGTYEQYF TRBJ2-7 NA TRBV7-2 TRBD1
TGTGCCAGCAGCCTACTAAACGGGCCGCAAGAGACCCAGTACTTC CASSLLNGPQETQYF TRBJ2-5 NA TRBV11-2 NA
TGTGCCAGCAGCGTAGCTCAGGGGAATTCACCCCTCCACTTT CASSVAQGNSPLHF TRBJ1-6 few TRBV9 NA
TGTGCCAGCAGTGCTCGGGGCGGGGAGACCCAGTACTTC CASSARGGETQYF TRBJ2-5 NA TRBV2 NA
TGCAGCGTTGCCGGGACGGTGAACACTGAAGCTTTCTTT CSVAGTVNTEAFF TRBJ1-1 NA TRBV29-1 NA
TGCGCCAGCAGCTCCACAGCCTTCTACGAGCAGTACTTC CASSSTAFYEQYF TRBJ2-7 NA TRBV5-1 NA
TGTGCCAGCAGTTCCAGGACGAGGGACATTCAGTACTTC CASSSRTRDIQYF TRBJ2-4 few TRBV27 NA
TGTGCCTGGAGTAAGGCCGGAGGGAACACCATATATTTT CAWSKAGGNTIYF TRBJ1-3 once TRBV30 NA
TGTGCCACCAGCGGGCCAGGGGAGGGGGGAGTTTACGAGCAGTACTTC CATSGPGEGGVYEQYF TRBJ2-7 NA TRBV15 NA